The entry that follows covers one T cell receptor (beta chain) sequence. Its antigen is not identified. Mismatch with germline at one junction end may stem from a read error. Germline CDR1 and CDR2: MGHRA and YSYEKL. The CDR3 totals 16 residues. The data derive from a study of radiotherapy plus CTLA-4 blockade in lung cancer. Ipilimumab-mediated CTLA-4 blockade plus focal radiation was given to patients having chemo-refractory metastatic non-small-cell lung cancer. Broader study findings: Among blood TCR repertoires after radiotherapy plus ipilimumab, tumor-derived clones expanded.

Only in-frame clones appear in the TCRdb table, and some are missing; sequencing was by immunoSEQ multiplex PCR. The sample records tens of thousands of clones, roughly 86% being singletons. This TCR derives from a human donor with non-small cell lung cancer who had a partial response to radiotherapy plus ipilimumab. The J gene is TRBJ1-2, the V gene TRBV4-1; D gene uncertain. The sequenced sample was peripheral blood, obtained from a patient treated with radiotherapy plus ipilimumab. In nucleotides, the CDR3 is TGTGCCAGCAGCCAAGGTGCTAACGATCCGAAGCGTGGCTACACCTTC. Encoded protein: CASSQGANDPKRGYTF.